The present T cell receptor (beta chain) was sequenced within a study of shared clonotypes between healthy human individuals. Study-wide context: Aged 18 to 49, the donors were a couple of women and a few men.

At the deep level, the assay was run. Several immunoSEQ 96-well plates shared each subset's DNA, each plate a replicate. The method was immunoSEQ multiplex PCR; TCRdb's version includes in-frame clones alone and lacks a portion of them. The sample contains 2 million to 3 million clones, 80% to 95% of which appear only once. The CDR3 runs to 16 residues. Trimming took 6 bases from V and 4 from J; bases not matched to a gene: 12. Per the germline V gene, CDR1 is MDHEN and CDR2 is SYDVKM. The sequenced material came from naive CD4+ T cells from PBMCs. The subset was: CD45RA+ positively selected. The chain recombines TRBV28 with TRBJ1-3, with 7 bases that match TRBD1. This TCR was recovered from a man aged 18-30 years in good health. Some clones in this sample may be carry-over from other donors' samples. CDR3 nucleotides: TGTGCCAGCAGAAACACCAGGGGGGATGCAGGAAACACCATATATTTT. Translating gives CASRNTRGDAGNTIYF.